Presented here are 17 T cell receptor beta chains from one specimen sequenced in a study of CD8+CD57+ T cells in acquired aplastic anemia. Investigators profiled TCR beta VDJ and CDR3 from genomic DNA template. Each CDR3 protein gets one entry after TCRdb re-called the reads with MiXCR. The table lists 150,000 or so distinct CDR3 sequences, 40% to 65% of them singletons. Those patients picked for sequencing had displayed CD8+CD57+ cell expansion on flow cytometry. Sequencing was done on a sample of sorted CD4+, CD8+, or CD8+CD57+ T cells (not recorded which) from PBMCs. These TCRs come from a human donor with aplastic anemia.

V is TRBV6-2 or TRBV6-3 and J is TRBJ2-7; 7 bases map to TRBD2. Trimming took 7 bases from V and 7 from J; bases not matched to a gene: 13. This CDR3 comprises 14 residues. In germline, CDR1 is MNHEY, CDR2 SVGEGT. The CDR3 spells CASNGLAAPPEQYF. CDR3 DNA sequence: TGTGCCAGCAATGGTCTAGCGGCACCCCCTGAGCAGTACTTC.

This clonotype came up a few times. The genes are TRBV27 and TRBJ2-7, with D uncertain. The V gene lost 4 bases and the J gene lost 0 bases, with 10 bases spanning the gap. Germline values: CDR1 MNHEY, CDR2 SMNVEV (reference sequence). CDR3 length equals 14 residues. CDR3 coding DNA: TGTGCCAGCAGTTCGCCGACCCTCTCCTACGAGCAGTACTTC. Protein: CASSSPTLSYEQYF.

This clonotype was seen repeatedly, ten times or more. The chain uses TRBV27 and TRBJ1-2; TRBD1 matches 8 bases. The CDR3 totals 12 residues. Trimming cost V 5 bases and J 9 bases; bases outside gene matches: 5. CDR1 and CDR2 from the germline V gene are MNHEY and SMNVEV (reference sequence). The CDR3 region is CASSPQGGSYTF. CDR3 in DNA: TGTGCCAGCAGTCCACAGGGGGGGAGCTACACCTTC.

The chain combines TRBV24-1 with TRBJ2-3; 8 nucleotides match TRBD1. CDR1 and CDR2 (germline): KGHDR, SFDVKD. Germline trimming cut 7 bases from V and 2 bases from J; bases unmatched to any gene: 4. The CDR3 runs 14 residues. This CDR3 reads CATRDRAVTDTQYF. The CDR3 DNA reads as TGTGCCACCAGGGACAGGGCAGTCACAGATACGCAGTATTTT.

This clonotype came up many times. This chain links TRBV6-1 with TRBJ1-6; D remains ambiguous. Germline CDR1 and CDR2: MNHNS and SASEGT. There are 14 residues in the CDR3. Trimming pared 5 bases from V and 12 bases from J, leaving 17 bases between. In DNA form, the CDR3 reads TGTGCCAGCAGTCAGACGGCGGGGAGAAGACCCCTCCACTTT. It yields the protein CASSQTAGRRPLHF.

Concerning this clonotype itself: This could be a read error, since a much larger clone is one nucleotide away. J is TRBJ1-3 and V is TRBV20-1, with D uncertain. Germline-derived CDR1 and CDR2 are DFQATT and SNEGSKA (reference sequence). The length of the CDR3 is 16 residues. The ends were cut back, 6 bases at V and 2 bases at J, with 20 bases in the middle. CDR3 protein: CSAPTTSELTGNTIYF. CDR3 DNA: TGCAGTGCCCCGACCACGTCGGAGTTGACTGGAAACACCATATATTTT.

To note about this clonotype: A read error may explain this, as a much larger clone is one base away. V gene TRBV6-5 combines with J gene TRBJ2-3; TRBD2 is a possible D gene (7 bases). The CDR3 is made up of 15 amino acids. From germline, CDR1 is MNHEY and CDR2 SVGAGI. The CDR3: CAGSLGGLITDTQYF. CDR3 nucleotide sequence: TGTGCCGGCAGTTTGGGGGGGCTAATCACAGATACGCAGTATTTT.

J is TRBJ2-1 and V is TRBV2, with 7 bases lining up with TRBD2. The CDR3 extends over 17 amino acids. J was trimmed by 4 bases and V by 8 bases; bases with no gene match: 17. Germline V CDR1 and CDR2: SNHLY, FYNNEI. The CDR3 loop is CASFTTGRKIVYNEQFF. DNA of the CDR3: TGTGCCAGCTTTACCACCGGGAGGAAAATCGTGTACAATGAGCAGTTCTTC.

The rearrangement joins TRBV2 to TRBJ1-5; possibly TRBD1 for D (5 bases). Per germline, CDR1 SNHLY and CDR2 FYNNEI. V lost 1 base to trimming and J lost 6 bases, with 13 bases between them. The CDR3 contains 15 residues. The CDR3 sequence is CASSEVQVGGQPQHF. The CDR3 nucleotides read TGTGCCAGCAGTGAAGTACAGGTCGGGGGTCAGCCCCAGCATTTT.

Comment on this clonotype: Possible read error: a much larger clone is one base away. V and J are TRBV7-8 and TRBJ2-7; 8 bases are a match to TRBD2. Germline V lookup: CDR1 SGHVS, CDR2 FQNEAQ. This CDR3 spans 16 amino acids. CDR3 region: CASSLSITAGDYGQYF. In DNA, the CDR3 is TGTGCCAGCAGCTTATCGATCACAGCGGGAGACTACGGGCAGTACTTC.

This clonotype was observed a few times. The chain joins TRBV24-1 to TRBJ2-3; D assignment may be TRBD1 or TRBD2 (5 bases each). Looked up from germline, CDR1 is KGHDR and CDR2 is SFDVKD. V gave up 4 bases and J gave up 1 base, with 11 bases separating them. The CDR3 length is 15 residues. In nucleotides, the CDR3 is TGTGCCACCAGTGAATTCCAGGGAGGCACAGATACGCAGTATTTT. The encoded protein is CATSEFQGGTDTQYF.

This sequence joins TRBV7-9 and TRBJ1-1; D may be TRBD1 (6 bases). V was clipped by 8 bases and J by 4 bases, with 11 bases between them. CDR3 length equals 12 residues. CDR1 is SEHNR and CDR2 is FQNEAQ in the germline V gene (reference sequence). The CDR3 DNA is TGTGCCAGCCAGGGGCCGGGCACTGAAGCTTTCTTT. It specifies CASQGPGTEAFF.

Note on this clonotype: Given a much more abundant clone one base away, this may be a read error. The CDR3 spells CASSLVSDEELFF. CDR3 DNA sequence: TGTGCCAGCAGCTTGGTTAGCGATGAAGAACTGTTTTTT. The chain combines TRBV5-8 with TRBJ1-4; D not certain. Germline CDR1 is SGHTS and CDR2 is YDEGEE. The CDR3 length is 13 residues.

This clonotype has just one count. This rearrangement joins TRBV3-1 to TRBJ2-7; the D gene is possibly TRBD1 (6 bases). CDR1 is LGHDT, CDR2 YNNKEL, per germline (reference sequence). The V and J ends lost 5 bases and 3 bases respectively, with 26 bases between them. CDR3 length equals 18 residues. The chain's CDR3 is CASSSWGRQPGAGYEQYF. In DNA, the CDR3 is TGTGCCAGCAGCTCCTGGGGGCGACAGCCCGGGGCGGGCTACGAGCAGTACTTC.

The chain is built from TRBV7-9 and TRBJ2-5; D is possibly TRBD2 (5 bases). The CDR3 has 13 residues. Germline V gives CDR1 SEHNR, CDR2 FQNEAQ (reference sequence). V shed 7 bases and J shed 5 bases, with 14 bases lying between them. The CDR3 region is CASTPRETETQYF. CDR3 nucleotide sequence: TGTGCCAGCACCCCCCGGGAAACGGAGACCCAGTACTTC.

This clonotype was counted a few times. V usage is TRBV7-9 and J usage is TRBJ1-1; D might be TRBD1 (6 bases). Germline-derived CDR1 and CDR2 are SEHNR and FQNEAQ (reference sequence). There are 15 residues in the CDR3. The V and J ends lost 5 bases and 1 base respectively, with 14 bases between them. In DNA form, the CDR3 reads TGTGCCAGCAGCCCACCCACAGGGTCGAACACTGAAGCTTTCTTT. This encodes CASSPPTGSNTEAFF.

The V gene is TRBV10-3, the J gene TRBJ1-1, with 7 positions matching TRBD1. Losses at the gene ends were 2 bases for V and 3 bases for J; bases not matched to a gene: 6. Germline V CDR1 and CDR2: ENHRY, SYGVKD. CDR3 length: 15 residues. CDR3 in DNA: TGTGCCATCAGTGAGAGGGACAGAGCGGACACTGAAGCTTTCTTT. It encodes CAISERDRADTEAFF.